This T cell receptor beta chain was profiled in a study of T cell repertoires in cytomegalovirus infection (dated by TCRdb to about 2019). Concerning the study at large: The HLA type of each donor mattered for the analysis, because public TCR beta signatures pointed to carriage of CMV infection along with the matching HLA type.

Summary of the overall study and its limitations: In the ex vivo response, HLA-C-restricted CMV-specific TCR beta clonotypes were dominant, and in two of eight donors the single most frequent clonotype came from this HLA-C-restricted group. In both this cohort and an independent cohort of a few hundred donors, the cumulative frequency of public TCR beta family members distinguished carriers of CMV infection plus the relevant HLA type.

TCRdb records Illumina HiSeq 1500 as the sequencer. The raw public data were reprocessed by TCRdb itself: fastp quality trimming at Q25, MiXCR clonotype calling, in-frame beta chains only. Entries are consolidated by CDR3 protein sequence, retaining the most common genes and DNA. The sample table shows 210,000 or so distinct CDR3 sequences, and approximately 6.7% are seen once. The ten largest make up roughly 6.5% of the sample. Reading the germline V gene gives CDR1 SGHRS and CDR2 YFSETQ. The CDR3, cysteine through phenylalanine, is 15 amino acids long. Only CDR3 DNA remains: 45 bases, in frame from the first base. Trimming leaves V shorter by 3 bases and J shorter by 0 bases, with the junction holding 4 bases beyond the gene matches. Comments on this clonotype: This clone's antigen is unknown. Per-base quality was not reported, and no clone a single base away is much larger than it.

Source material: PBMCs. This receptor chain uses TRBV5-1 and TRBJ1-1, and 8 junctional nucleotides match TRBD1. The TCR comes from a human donor in good health (CMV status not recorded). Some clones in this sample may be carry-over from other donors' samples. The CDR3 reads as follows: CASSSPGGMNTEAFF. DNA sequence: TGCGCCAGCAGCTCCCCAGGGGGCATGAACACTGAAGCTTTCTTT.